This T cell receptor (beta chain) came from a study of cytomegalovirus exposure and HLA in healthy donors. On the study more broadly: Caucasian-associated ancestry cluster membership applied to less than 85% of approximately 420 genotyped donors.

Study-wide results and caveats: In vitro assays verified that three CMV-associated chains recognized CMV antigens specifically. Available immune exposure information covered CMV serostatus only.

PCR involved 60 Vbeta and 13 Jbeta primers. The repertoire was sequenced with immunoSEQ multiplex PCR; TCRdb's copy has only in-frame clones and lacks some. The sample shows roughly 200,000 clones, roughly 9.4% of them seen only once. Remarks on this clone: The antigen is not known.

V was pared by 4 bases and J by 7 bases, with 11 bases between. CDR3 length: 12 amino acids. The germline V gene has CDR1 SGHDT and CDR2 YYEEEE. The sequence came from a woman in her twenties or thirties in good health and CMV-seropositive. The specimen sequenced was PBMCs. V gene TRBV5-6 combines with J gene TRBJ1-2; D ambiguous. The CDR3 bases are TGTGCCAGCAGCCACGGTCGCTCTGGCTACACCTTC. As protein: CASSHGRSGYTF. Drawing the rest from reference TRBV5-6 and TRBJ1-2, the complete variable domain is DAGVTQSPTHLIKTRGQQVTLRCSPKSGHDTVSWYQQALGQGPQFIFQYYEEEERQRGNFPDRFSGHQFPNYSSELNVNALLLGDSALYLCASSHGRSGYTFGSGTRLTVV.